This entry lists 20 T cell receptor beta chains sequenced from one sample in a study of blood T cell repertoires in COVID-19 (dated by TCRdb to 2019 to 2021). Receptor amplification or capture employed the immunoSEQ multiplex PCR assay. The table comes from immuneACCESS by way of TCRdb, which keeps in-frame sequences with V and J called. Part of the clones is missing from these tables; in studies checked, under half for an unresolved V gene and the rest for unknown reasons. This sample gives under 300,000 clones in total; around 84% of them show up just once. The leading ten clones occupy about 1.4% of the sample. Sequencing was done on a sample of peripheral blood. Receptor source: a woman aged 40 to 55 who had recovered from COVID-19.

In regard to this clone: The junction and the germline gene differ at one end; a read error may be behind it. The genes are TRBV4-2 and TRBJ2-7, with D tentatively TRBD1 or TRBD2 (5 bases each). Germline CDR1 is LGHNA and CDR2 is YNFKEQ. The CDR3 extends over 14 amino acids. DNA of the CDR3: TGTGCCAGCAGCGAAGAGGGGCTATCCTACGAGCAGTACTTC. Translation: CASSEEGLSYEQYF.

This chain uses TRBV28 with TRBJ2-7; TRBD1 might be the D (6 bases). There are 13 residues in the CDR3. With 7 bases removed from V and 5 bases from J, the gap between germline ends came to 15 bases. Germline-derived CDR1 and CDR2 are MDHEN and SYDVKM. CDR3 coding DNA: TGTGCCAGCACACAACCGGGACAACACGAGCAGTACTTC. Residues: CASTQPGQHEQYF.

The chain is built from TRBV4-1 and TRBJ2-7, with 9 bases lining up with TRBD1. CDR1 and CDR2 (germline): MGHRA, YSYEKL. The CDR3 consists of 18 residues. V was clipped by 5 bases and J by 3 bases; unmatched bases: 17. The CDR3 DNA sequence: TGCGCCAGCAGCAACCCGTATTTGGGGACAGGGAAAAACTACGAGCAGTACTTC. Translating gives CASSNPYLGTGKNYEQYF.

DNA of the CDR3: TGTGCCATCAGTGACGGGGGTTACTACGAGCAGTACTTC. Translating it yields CAISDGGYYEQYF. The chain carries TRBV10-3 and TRBJ2-7; D perhaps matches TRBD2 (6 bases). Germline V CDR1 and CDR2: ENHRY, SYGVKD. The CDR3 sequence is 13 residues long. Trimming left V 3 bases short and J 3 bases short, with 9 bases between.

The chain uses TRBV12-3 or TRBV12-4 and TRBJ2-3, with D perhaps matching TRBD2 (6 bases). CDR3 length: 12 amino acids. Trimming removed 3 bases at V and 14 bases at J, with 15 bases between. The CDR3 is CASSFQGTQAYF. Written as DNA, the CDR3 is TGTGCCAGCAGTTTTCAAGGGACTCAGGCGTATTTT.

The chain combines TRBV28 with TRBJ2-3, with 13 bases aligning to TRBD2. The CDR3 is made up of 18 amino acids. CDR1 and CDR2 from the germline V gene are MDHEN and SYDVKM. Unmatched junction bases numbered 12, after V lost 6 bases and J lost 3 bases. The DNA of the CDR3 is TGTGCCAGCAGCGCACCCGGGACTAGCGGGGCAATTACAGATACGCAGTATTTT. Translated: CASSAPGTSGAITDTQYF.

This chain joins TRBV19 and TRBJ2-7, with TRBD1 matching over 11 bases. The CDR3 has 16 amino acids. Trimming took 5 bases from V and 3 from J; bases not matched to a gene: 9. Germline CDR1 and CDR2: LNHDA and SQIVND (reference sequence). The CDR3 sequence is CASSGQGAQTYYEQYF. CDR3 sequence (DNA): TGTGCCAGTAGTGGACAGGGGGCCCAAACCTACTACGAGCAGTACTTC.

The rearrangement links TRBV5-1 to TRBJ1-2, with D maybe TRBD1 (5 bases). The CDR3 runs 14 residues. The germline V and J ends were trimmed by 0 bases and 4 bases, with 10 bases remaining between them. Germline V gene data show CDR1 as SGHRS and CDR2 as YFSETQ. The CDR3 sequence is CASSLDRTPYGYTF. CDR3 coding DNA: TGCGCCAGCAGCTTGGACAGGACCCCCTATGGCTACACCTTC.

The V gene is TRBV5-8, the J gene TRBJ1-5; D gene unclear. The CDR3 contains 14 residues. V was trimmed by 5 bases and J by 1 base, leaving 10 bases between them. CDR1 is SGHTS and CDR2 is YDEGEE in the germline V gene. The CDR3 bases are TGTGCCAGCAGAACAGTCCCGAGCAATCAGCCCCAGCATTTT. This codes for CASRTVPSNQPQHF.

The chain is built from TRBV3-1 (or the pseudogene TRBV3-2) and TRBJ2-3; D remains unclear. In germline, CDR1 is LGHDT, CDR2 YNNKEL (reference sequence). The CDR3 has 12 amino acids. V was pared by 0 bases and J by 8 bases, with 6 bases between. The CDR3 protein is CASSQDSGTQYF. The CDR3 DNA reads as TGTGCCAGCAGCCAAGACTCGGGTACGCAGTATTTT.

The V and J genes are TRBV9 and TRBJ1-2; TRBD1 is a possible D gene (5 bases). Trimming shortened V by 6 bases and J by 6 bases, and 15 bases separated the two germline ends. Germline V lookup: CDR1 SGDLS, CDR2 YYNGEE. This CDR3 comprises 13 residues. The CDR3 loop is CASNSPPGDGYTF. The CDR3 DNA follows: TGTGCCAGCAACTCCCCCCCGGGGGATGGCTACACCTTC.

Written as DNA, the CDR3 is TGTGCCAGCAGTGTCCAGGACTATGGCTACACCTTC. Translation: CASSVQDYGYTF. The chain combines TRBV25-1 with TRBJ1-2; D unclear. The CDR3 consists of 12 residues. V lost 4 bases to trimming and J lost 3 bases, with 6 bases between them. Germline CDR1 is MGHDK and CDR2 is SYGVNS.

Comment on this clone: This specimen includes other DNA sequences encoding the same CDR3. V gene TRBV5-1 combines with J gene TRBJ1-1, with TRBD1 matching 10 bases. The trim removed 3 bases at V and 4 bases at J, leaving 6 bases unmatched. The germline V gene encodes CDR1 SGHRS and CDR2 YFSETQ. This CDR3 has 15 residues. The CDR3 sequence: CASSSSTGGGTEAFF. CDR3 coding DNA: TGCGCCAGCAGCTCGTCGACAGGGGGCGGCACTGAAGCTTTCTTT. Full variable domain (missing parts from reference TRBV5-1 and TRBJ1-1): KAGVTQTPRYLIKTRGQQVTLSCSPISGHRSVSWYQQTPGQGLQFLFEYFSETQRNKGNFPGRFSGRQFSNSRSEMNVSTLELGDSALYLCASSSSTGGGTEAFFGQGTRLTVV.

V usage is TRBV4-3 and J usage is TRBJ1-2; D remains unclear. V was trimmed by 0 bases and J by 3 bases, leaving 8 bases between them. The CDR3 runs to 14 residues. Germline assignment: CDR1 LGHNA and CDR2 YSLEER. In DNA form, the CDR3 reads TGCGCCAGCAGCCAAGAGGCCACCTACTATGGCTACACCTTC. It yields the protein CASSQEATYYGYTF.

The DNA for the CDR3 is TGTGCCAGCAGTTACTCAGCAGGGTACTATGGCTACACCTTC. Amino acid sequence: CASSYSAGYYGYTF. V usage is TRBV6-5 and J usage is TRBJ1-2, with D perhaps TRBD1 (5 bases). The V end lost 0 bases, the J end lost 3 bases, and 8 bases lay between the germline ends. CDR1 is MNHEY, CDR2 SVGAGI, per germline. The CDR3 covers 14 residues.

The chain uses TRBV5-1 and TRBJ1-5, with D uncertain. Trimming stripped 4 bases from V and 0 bases from J, with 5 bases between. Germline CDR1 SGHRS, CDR2 YFSETQ. The CDR3 is 13 residues long. The CDR3 sequence: CASSRDSNQPQHF. The CDR3 bases are TGCGCCAGCAGCAGAGATAGCAATCAGCCCCAGCATTTT.

This clone has just a few counts. CDR3 in DNA: TGTGCCAGCAGCGTATCAGTCTCCTACGAGCAGTACTTC. Its protein is CASSVSVSYEQYF. The V gene is TRBV9, the J gene TRBJ2-7; no clear D gene. This CDR3 spans 13 amino acids. With 1 base removed from V and 0 bases from J, the gap between germline ends came to 5 bases. Germline-derived CDR1 and CDR2 are SGDLS and YYNGEE. Complete variable domain (other parts from reference TRBV9 and TRBJ2-7): DSGVTQTPKHLITATGQRVTLRCSPRSGDLSVYWYQQSLDQGLQFLIQYYNGEERAKGNILERFSAQQFPDLHSELNLSSLELGDSALYFCASSVSVSYEQYFGPGTRLTVT.

Only one count was recorded for this clone. The V call is TRBV10-3, the J call TRBJ1-2; no firm D call. The CDR3 has 13 residues. The germline V and J ends were trimmed by 7 bases and 2 bases, with 11 bases remaining between them. Germline V CDR1 and CDR2: ENHRY, SYGVKD. CDR3 sequence: CAITARLNYGYTF. The DNA of the CDR3 is TGTGCCATCACGGCGCGGCTGAACTATGGCTACACCTTC.

The gene calls are TRBV7-8 and TRBJ1-4; D possibly corresponds to TRBD1 (6 bases). The CDR3 loop spans 17 amino acids. The germline V gene has CDR1 SGHVS and CDR2 FQNEAQ. Trimming left V 1 base short and J 7 bases short, with 19 bases between. DNA for the CDR3: TGTGCCAGCAGCTTAGATGGACAGTTCGTCGGTCGTGAAAAACTGTTTTTT. Amino acid sequence: CASSLDGQFVGREKLFF.

The chain couples TRBV7-2 to TRBJ2-7; 7 nucleotides align to TRBD1. The germline V gene has CDR1 SGHTA and CDR2 FQGNSA. Trimming removed 5 bases from V and 2 bases from J; junction bases left unmatched: 6. The CDR3 is 14 residues long. In DNA, the CDR3 is TGTGCCAGCAGCACAGGGACAGAACCCTACGAGCAGTACTTC. It specifies CASSTGTEPYEQYF.